The clone carrying this T cell receptor beta chain came up a few times. The sample holds other DNA sequences that translate to the same CDR3. This CDR3 region has 15 residues. V was pared by 3 bases and J by 1 base, with 5 bases of the junction left unmatched. Per the germline V gene, CDR1 is MGHDK and CDR2 is SYGVNS. Method: immunoSEQ multiplex PCR; TCRdb's copy keeps in-frame clones and lacks some. The table lists approximately 2.3 million clones, about 92% of them singletons. The entry originates in a study of shared clonotypes between healthy human individuals. V and J are TRBV25-1 and TRBJ1-1; 7 bases are shared with TRBD1. This receptor was taken from a man aged 18 to 30 in good health. Some clones in this sample may be carry-over from other donors' samples. Sequencing was done on a sample of naive CD4+ T cells from PBMCs. Subset reported: CD45RA+ positively selected. The CDR3 DNA sequence: TGTGCCAGCAGTGATCCTCGACAGGGGAACACTGAAGCTTTCTTT. It encodes CASSDPRQGNTEAFF.